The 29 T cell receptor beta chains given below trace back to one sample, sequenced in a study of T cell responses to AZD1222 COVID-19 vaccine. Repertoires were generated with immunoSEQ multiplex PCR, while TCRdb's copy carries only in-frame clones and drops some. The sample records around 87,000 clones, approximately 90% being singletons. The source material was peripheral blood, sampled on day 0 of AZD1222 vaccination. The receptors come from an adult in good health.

CDR3 bases: TGTGCCAGCAGCTCAACTCCAAACCACGGACAGGGTGCATGGCAGTTCTTC. Translating gives CASSSTPNHGQGAWQFF. The V gene is TRBV11-2, the J gene TRBJ2-1, with 8 bases that match TRBD1. Germline loops: CDR1 SGHAT, CDR2 FQNNGV. After removal of 4 bases from V and 12 bases from J, the junction contained 20 bases not matched to a gene. The CDR3 sequence is 17 residues long. Filled out from reference TRBV11-2 and TRBJ2-1, the complete variable domain reads EAGVAQSPRYKIIEKRQSVAFWCNPISGHATLYWYQQILGQGPKLLIQFQNNGVVDDSQLPKDRFSAERLKGVDSTLKIQPAKLEDSAVYLCASSSTPNHGQGAWQFFGPGTRLTVL.

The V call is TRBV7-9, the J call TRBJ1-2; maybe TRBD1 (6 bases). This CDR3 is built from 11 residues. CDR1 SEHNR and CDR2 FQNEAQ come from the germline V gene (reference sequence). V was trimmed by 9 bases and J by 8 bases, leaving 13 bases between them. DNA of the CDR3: TGTGCCAGTCGACAGGAGCGCGGCTACACCTTC. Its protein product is CASRQERGYTF.

The CDR3 spells CASSPGVGTDSYEQYF. The CDR3 bases are TGTGCCAGCTCACCAGGGGTCGGGACAGATTCCTACGAGCAGTACTTC. This chain connects TRBV18 to TRBJ2-7; 7 bases match TRBD1. This CDR3 is 16 amino acids long. Trimming at V came to 2 bases and at J to 1 base, leaving 8 bases not matched to a gene. CDR1 and CDR2 (germline): KGHSH, LQKENI.

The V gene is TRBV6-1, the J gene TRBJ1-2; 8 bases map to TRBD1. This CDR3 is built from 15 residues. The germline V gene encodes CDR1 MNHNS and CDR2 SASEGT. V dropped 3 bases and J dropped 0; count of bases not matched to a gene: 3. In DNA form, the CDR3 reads TGTGCCAGCAGTGACCAGGGGGCCCCTAACTATGGCTACACCTTC. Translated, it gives CASSDQGAPNYGYTF.

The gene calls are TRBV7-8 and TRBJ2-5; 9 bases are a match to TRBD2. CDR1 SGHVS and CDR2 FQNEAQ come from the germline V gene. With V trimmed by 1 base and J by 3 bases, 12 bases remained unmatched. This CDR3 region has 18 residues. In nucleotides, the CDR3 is TGTGCCAGCAGCTTAGTCGGATCGGCTAGCGGGGACAAAGAGACCCAGTACTTC. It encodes CASSLVGSASGDKETQYF. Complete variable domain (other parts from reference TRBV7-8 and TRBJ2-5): GAGVSQSPRYKVAKRGQDVALRCDPISGHVSLFWYQQALGQGPEFLTYFQNEAQLDKSGLPSDRFFAERPEGSVSTLKIQRTQQEDSAVYLCASSLVGSASGDKETQYFGPGTRLLVL.

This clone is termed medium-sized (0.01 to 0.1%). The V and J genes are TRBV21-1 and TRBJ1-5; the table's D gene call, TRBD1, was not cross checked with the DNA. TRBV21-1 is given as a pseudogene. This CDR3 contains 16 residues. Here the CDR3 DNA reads TGTGCCAGCAGCACCGGGGACAGGGAGGGAAATCAGCCCCAGCATTTT. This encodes CASSTGDREGNQPQHF.

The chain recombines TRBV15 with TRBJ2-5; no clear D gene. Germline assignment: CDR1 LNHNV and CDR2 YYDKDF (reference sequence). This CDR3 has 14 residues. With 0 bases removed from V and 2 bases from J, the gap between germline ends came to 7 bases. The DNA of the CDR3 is TGTGCCACCAGCAGAGAAGGGTCGCAAGAGACCCAGTACTTC. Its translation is CATSREGSQETQYF. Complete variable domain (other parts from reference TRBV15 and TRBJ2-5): DAMVIQNPRYQVTQFGKPVTLSCSQTLNHNVMYWYQQKSSQAPKLLFHYYDKDFNNEADTPDNFQSRRPNTSFCFLDIRSPGLGDTAMYLCATSREGSQETQYFGPGTRLLVL.

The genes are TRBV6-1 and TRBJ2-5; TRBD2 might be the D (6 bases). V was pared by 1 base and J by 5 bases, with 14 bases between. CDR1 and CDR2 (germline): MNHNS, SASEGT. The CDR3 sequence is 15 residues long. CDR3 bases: TGTGCCAGCAGTGAAGTGCGGGGAGTGGGGGAGACCCAGTACTTC. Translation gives CASSEVRGVGETQYF.

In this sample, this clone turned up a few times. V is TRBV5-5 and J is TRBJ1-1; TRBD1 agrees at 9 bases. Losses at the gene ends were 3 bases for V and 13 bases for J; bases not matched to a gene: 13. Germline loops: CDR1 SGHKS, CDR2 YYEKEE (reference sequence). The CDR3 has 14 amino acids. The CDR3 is CASSSGDPGQGVFF. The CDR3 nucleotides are TGTGCCAGCAGCTCCGGGGATCCGGGACAGGGCGTTTTCTTT.

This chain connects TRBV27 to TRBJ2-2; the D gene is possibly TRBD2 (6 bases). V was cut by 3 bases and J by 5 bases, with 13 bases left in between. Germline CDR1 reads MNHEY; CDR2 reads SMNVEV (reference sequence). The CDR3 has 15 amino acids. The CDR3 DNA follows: TGTGCCAGCAGTTTCTTCGGGGACTCGACCGGGGAGCTGTTTTTT. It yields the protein CASSFFGDSTGELFF.

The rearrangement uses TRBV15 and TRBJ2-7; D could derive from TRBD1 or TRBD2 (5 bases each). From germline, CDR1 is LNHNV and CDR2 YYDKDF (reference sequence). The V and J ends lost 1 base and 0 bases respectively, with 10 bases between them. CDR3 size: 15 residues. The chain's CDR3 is CATSRVSGSSYEQYF. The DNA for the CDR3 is TGTGCCACCAGCAGAGTGTCAGGGAGCTCCTACGAGCAGTACTTC.

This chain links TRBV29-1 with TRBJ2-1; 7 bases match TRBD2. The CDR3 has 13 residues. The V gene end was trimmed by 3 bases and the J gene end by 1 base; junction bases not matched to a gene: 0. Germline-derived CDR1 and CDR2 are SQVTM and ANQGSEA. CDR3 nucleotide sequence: TGCAGCGTTGAGGGGGGGTCCTACAATGAGCAGTTCTTC. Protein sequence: CSVEGGSYNEQFF.

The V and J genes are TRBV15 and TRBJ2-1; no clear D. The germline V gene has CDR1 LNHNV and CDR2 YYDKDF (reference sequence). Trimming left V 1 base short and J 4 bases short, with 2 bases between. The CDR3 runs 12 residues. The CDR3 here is CATSRVYNEQFF. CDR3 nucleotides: TGTGCCACCAGCAGAGTGTACAATGAGCAGTTCTTC.

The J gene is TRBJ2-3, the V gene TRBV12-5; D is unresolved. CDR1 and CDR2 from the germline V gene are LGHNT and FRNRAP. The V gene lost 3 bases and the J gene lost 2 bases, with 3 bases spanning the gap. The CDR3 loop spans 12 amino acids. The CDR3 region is CASGLTTDTQYF. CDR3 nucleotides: TGTGCTAGTGGTTTAACCACAGATACGCAGTATTTT.

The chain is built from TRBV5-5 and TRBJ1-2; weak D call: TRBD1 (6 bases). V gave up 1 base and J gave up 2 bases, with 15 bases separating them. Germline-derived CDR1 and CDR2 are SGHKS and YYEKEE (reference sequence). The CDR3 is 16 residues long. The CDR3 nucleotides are TGTGCCAGCAGCTTGACTCCGGGGCAGGGGAACTATGGCTACACCTTC. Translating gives CASSLTPGQGNYGYTF.

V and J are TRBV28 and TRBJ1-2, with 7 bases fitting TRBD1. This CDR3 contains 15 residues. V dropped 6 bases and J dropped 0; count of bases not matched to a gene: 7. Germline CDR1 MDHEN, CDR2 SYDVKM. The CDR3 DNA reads TGTGCCAGCAGGCCTCAGGGGACAGCTAACTATGGCTACACCTTC. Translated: CASRPQGTANYGYTF.

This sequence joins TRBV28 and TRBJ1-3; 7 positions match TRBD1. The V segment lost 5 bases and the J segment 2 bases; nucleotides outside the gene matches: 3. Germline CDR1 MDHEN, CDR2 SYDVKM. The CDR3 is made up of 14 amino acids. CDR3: CASSRGGTGNTIYF. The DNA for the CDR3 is TGTGCCAGCAGTCGAGGGGGCACTGGAAACACCATATATTTT.

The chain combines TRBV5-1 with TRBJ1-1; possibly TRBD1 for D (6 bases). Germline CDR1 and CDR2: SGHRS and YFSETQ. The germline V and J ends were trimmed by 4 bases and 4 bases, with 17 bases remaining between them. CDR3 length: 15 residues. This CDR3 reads CASSATTGKGTEAFF. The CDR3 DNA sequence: TGCGCCAGCAGCGCGACTACAGGGAAGGGCACTGAAGCTTTCTTT.

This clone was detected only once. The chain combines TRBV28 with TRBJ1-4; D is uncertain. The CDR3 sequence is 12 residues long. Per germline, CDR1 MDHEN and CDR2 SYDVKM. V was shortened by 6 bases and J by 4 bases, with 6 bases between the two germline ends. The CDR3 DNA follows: TGTGCCAGCAGGTTGGGTAATGAAAAACTGTTTTTT. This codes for CASRLGNEKLFF.

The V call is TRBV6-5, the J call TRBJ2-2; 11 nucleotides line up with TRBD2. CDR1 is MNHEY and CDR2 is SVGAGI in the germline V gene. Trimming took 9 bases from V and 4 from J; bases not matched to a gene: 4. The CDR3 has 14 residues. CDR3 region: CASTSGSGTGELFF. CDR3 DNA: TGTGCCAGTACTAGCGGGAGTGGCACCGGGGAGCTGTTTTTT.

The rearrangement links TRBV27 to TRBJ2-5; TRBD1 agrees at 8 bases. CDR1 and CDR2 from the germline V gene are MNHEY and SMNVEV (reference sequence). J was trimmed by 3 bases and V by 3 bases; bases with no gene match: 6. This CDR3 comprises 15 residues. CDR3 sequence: CASSFFGQGKETQYF. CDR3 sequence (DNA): TGTGCCAGCAGTTTTTTCGGACAGGGTAAAGAGACCCAGTACTTC.

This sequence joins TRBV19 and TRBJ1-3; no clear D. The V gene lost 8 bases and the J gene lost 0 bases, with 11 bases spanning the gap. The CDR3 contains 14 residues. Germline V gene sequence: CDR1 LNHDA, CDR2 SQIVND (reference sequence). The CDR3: CASSDGASGNTIYF. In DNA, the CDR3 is TGTGCCAGTTCCGACGGAGCCTCTGGAAACACCATATATTTT.

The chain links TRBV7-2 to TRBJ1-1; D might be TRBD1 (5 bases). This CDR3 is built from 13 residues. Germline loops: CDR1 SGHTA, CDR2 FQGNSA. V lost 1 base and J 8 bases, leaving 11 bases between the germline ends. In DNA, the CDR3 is TGTGCCAGCAGCTTAGTAGGTTGGGGGGAAGCTTTCTTT. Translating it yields CASSLVGWGEAFF.

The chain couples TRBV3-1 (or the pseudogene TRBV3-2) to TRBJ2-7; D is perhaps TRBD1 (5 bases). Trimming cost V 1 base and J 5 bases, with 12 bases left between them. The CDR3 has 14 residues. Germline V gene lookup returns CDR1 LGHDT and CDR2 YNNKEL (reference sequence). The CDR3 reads CASSQGAGPDEQYF. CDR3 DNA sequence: TGTGCCAGCAGCCAAGGCGCAGGGCCCGACGAGCAGTACTTC.

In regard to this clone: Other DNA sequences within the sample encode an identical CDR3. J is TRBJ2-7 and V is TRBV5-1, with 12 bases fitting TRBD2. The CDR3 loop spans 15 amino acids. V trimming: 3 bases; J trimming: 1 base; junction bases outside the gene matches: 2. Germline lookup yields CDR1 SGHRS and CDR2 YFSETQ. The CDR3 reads CASSSTSGGSYEQYF. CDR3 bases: TGCGCCAGCAGCTCGACTAGCGGGGGTTCCTACGAGCAGTACTTC. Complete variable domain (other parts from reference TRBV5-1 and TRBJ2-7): KAGVTQTPRYLIKTRGQQVTLSCSPISGHRSVSWYQQTPGQGLQFLFEYFSETQRNKGNFPGRFSGRQFSNSRSEMNVSTLELGDSALYLCASSSTSGGSYEQYFGPGTRLTVT.

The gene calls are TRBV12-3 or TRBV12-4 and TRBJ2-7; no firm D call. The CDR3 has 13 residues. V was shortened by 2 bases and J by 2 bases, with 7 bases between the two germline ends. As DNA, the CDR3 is TGTGCCAGCAGTTTAACACCCACCTACGAGCAGTACTTC. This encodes CASSLTPTYEQYF.

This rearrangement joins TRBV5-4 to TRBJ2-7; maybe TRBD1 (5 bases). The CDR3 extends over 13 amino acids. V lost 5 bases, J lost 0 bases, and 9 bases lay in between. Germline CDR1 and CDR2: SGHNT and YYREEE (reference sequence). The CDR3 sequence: CASRDRSSYEQYF. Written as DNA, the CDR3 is TGTGCCAGCAGAGACAGATCCTCCTACGAGCAGTACTTC.

CDR3 region: CASSLGQSYGYTF. CDR3 DNA: TGTGCCAGCAGCTTGGGACAGAGCTATGGCTACACCTTC. This chain uses TRBV5-4 with TRBJ1-2; D is possibly TRBD1 (5 bases). With 0 bases removed from V and 4 bases from J, the gap between germline ends came to 7 bases. Germline CDR1 and CDR2: SGHNT and YYREEE (reference sequence). The CDR3 extends over 13 amino acids.

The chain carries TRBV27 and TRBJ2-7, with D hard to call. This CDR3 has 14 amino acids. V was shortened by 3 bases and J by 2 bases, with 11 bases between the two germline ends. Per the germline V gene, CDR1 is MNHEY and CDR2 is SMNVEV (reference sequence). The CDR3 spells CASSFRARPYEQYF. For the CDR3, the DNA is TGTGCCAGCAGTTTTAGGGCCCGCCCCTACGAGCAGTACTTC.